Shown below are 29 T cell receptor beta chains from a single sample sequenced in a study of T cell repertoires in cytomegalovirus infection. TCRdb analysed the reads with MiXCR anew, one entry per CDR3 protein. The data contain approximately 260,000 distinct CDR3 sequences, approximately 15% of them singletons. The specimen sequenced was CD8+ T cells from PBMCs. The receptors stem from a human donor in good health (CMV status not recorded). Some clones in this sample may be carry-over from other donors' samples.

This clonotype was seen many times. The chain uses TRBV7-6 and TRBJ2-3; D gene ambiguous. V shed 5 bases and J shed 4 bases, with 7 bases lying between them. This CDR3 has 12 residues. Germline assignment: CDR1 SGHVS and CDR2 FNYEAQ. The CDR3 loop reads CASSARPDTQYF. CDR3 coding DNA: TGTGCCAGCAGCGCCAGACCAGATACGCAGTATTTT.

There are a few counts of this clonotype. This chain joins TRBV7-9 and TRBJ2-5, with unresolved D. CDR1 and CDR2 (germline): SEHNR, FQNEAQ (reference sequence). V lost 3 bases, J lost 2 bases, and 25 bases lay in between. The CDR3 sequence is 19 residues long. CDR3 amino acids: CASSFLGPGPEAGQETQYF. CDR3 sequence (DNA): TGTGCCAGCAGCTTTTTGGGCCCGGGTCCCGAGGCCGGTCAAGAGACCCAGTACTTC.

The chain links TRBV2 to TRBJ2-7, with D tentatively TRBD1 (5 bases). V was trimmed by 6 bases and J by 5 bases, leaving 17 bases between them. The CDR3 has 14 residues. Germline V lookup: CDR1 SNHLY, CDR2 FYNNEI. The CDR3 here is CASSLIAQDHEQYF. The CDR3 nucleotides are TGTGCCAGCAGCCTTATAGCACAGGACCACGAGCAGTACTTC.

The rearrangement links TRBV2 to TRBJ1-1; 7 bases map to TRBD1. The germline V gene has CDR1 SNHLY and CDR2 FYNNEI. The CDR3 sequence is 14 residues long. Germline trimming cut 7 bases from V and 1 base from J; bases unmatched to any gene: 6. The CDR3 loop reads CASTNRGGNTEAFF. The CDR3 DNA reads TGTGCCAGCACCAACAGGGGTGGGAACACTGAAGCTTTCTTT.

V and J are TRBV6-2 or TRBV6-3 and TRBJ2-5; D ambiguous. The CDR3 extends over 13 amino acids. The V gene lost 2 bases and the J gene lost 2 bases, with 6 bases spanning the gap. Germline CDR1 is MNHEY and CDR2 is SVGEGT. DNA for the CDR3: TGTGCCAGCAGTTACGGTCTGCAAGAGACCCAGTACTTC. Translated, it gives CASSYGLQETQYF.

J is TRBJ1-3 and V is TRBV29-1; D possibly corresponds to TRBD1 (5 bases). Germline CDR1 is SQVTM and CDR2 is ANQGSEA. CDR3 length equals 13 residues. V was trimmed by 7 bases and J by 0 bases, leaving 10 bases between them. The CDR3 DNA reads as TGCAGCGCCGGGACCGGCTCTGGAAACACCATATATTTT. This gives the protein CSAGTGSGNTIYF.

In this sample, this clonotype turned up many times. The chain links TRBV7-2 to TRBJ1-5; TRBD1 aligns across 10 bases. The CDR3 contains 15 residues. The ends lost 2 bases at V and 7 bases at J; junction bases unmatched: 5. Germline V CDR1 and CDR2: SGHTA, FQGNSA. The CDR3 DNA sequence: TGTGCCAGCAGCTTATGGGGGACAGGGGCCCAGCCCCAGCATTTT. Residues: CASSLWGTGAQPQHF. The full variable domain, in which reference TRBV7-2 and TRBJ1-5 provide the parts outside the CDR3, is GAGVSQSPSNKVTEKGKDVELRCDPISGHTALYWYRQSLGQGLEFLIYFQGNSAPDKSGLPSDRFSAERTGGSVSTLTIQRTQQEDSAVYLCASSLWGTGAQPQHFGDGTRLSIL.

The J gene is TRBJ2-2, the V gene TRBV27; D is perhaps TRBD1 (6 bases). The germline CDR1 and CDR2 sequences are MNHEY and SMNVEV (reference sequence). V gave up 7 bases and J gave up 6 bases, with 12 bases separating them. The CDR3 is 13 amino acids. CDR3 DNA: TGTGCCAGCACAACAGGGTTGGCCGGGGAGCTGTTTTTT. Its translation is CASTTGLAGELFF.

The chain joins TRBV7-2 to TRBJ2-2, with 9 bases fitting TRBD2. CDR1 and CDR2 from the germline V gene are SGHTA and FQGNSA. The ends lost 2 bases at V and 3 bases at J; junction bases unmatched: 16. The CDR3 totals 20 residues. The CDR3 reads CASSLFVTSGLGMDTGELFF. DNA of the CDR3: TGTGCCAGCAGCTTATTTGTGACTAGCGGCCTGGGCATGGACACCGGGGAGCTGTTTTTT.

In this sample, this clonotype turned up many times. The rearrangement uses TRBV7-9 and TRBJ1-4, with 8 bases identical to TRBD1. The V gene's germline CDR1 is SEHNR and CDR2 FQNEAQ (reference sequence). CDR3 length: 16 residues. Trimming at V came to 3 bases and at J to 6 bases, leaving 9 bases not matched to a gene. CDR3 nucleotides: TGTGCCAGCAGCTTGCCCTCAGGGGGCATTGATGAAAAACTGTTTTTT. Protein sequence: CASSLPSGGIDEKLFF.

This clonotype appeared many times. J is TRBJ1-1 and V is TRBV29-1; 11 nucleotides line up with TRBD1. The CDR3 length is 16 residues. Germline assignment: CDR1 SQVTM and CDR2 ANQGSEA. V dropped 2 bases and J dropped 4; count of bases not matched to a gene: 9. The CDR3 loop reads CSVEPGQGGGSTEAFF. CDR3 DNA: TGCAGCGTTGAACCGGGACAGGGGGGCGGGTCCACTGAAGCTTTCTTT.

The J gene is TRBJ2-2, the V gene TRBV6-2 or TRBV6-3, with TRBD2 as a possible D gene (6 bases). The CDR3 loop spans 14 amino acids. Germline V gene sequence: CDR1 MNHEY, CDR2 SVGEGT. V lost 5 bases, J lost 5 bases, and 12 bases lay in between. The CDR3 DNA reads TGTGCCAGCAGTGCAACTGGGGGGACCGGGGAGCTGTTTTTT. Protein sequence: CASSATGGTGELFF.

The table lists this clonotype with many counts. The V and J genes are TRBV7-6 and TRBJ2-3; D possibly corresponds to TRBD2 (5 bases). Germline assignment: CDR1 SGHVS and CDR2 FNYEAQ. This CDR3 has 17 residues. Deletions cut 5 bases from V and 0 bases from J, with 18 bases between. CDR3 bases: TGTGCCAGCAGCACACCCCGGCTTGGCGGGAGCACAGATACGCAGTATTTT. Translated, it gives CASSTPRLGGSTDTQYF.

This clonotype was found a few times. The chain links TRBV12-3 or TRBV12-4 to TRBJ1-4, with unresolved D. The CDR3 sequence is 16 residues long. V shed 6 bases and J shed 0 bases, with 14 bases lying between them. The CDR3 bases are TGTGCCAGCAGCCCAACAGTTTATGCAACTAATGAAAAACTGTTTTTT. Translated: CASSPTVYATNEKLFF.

The CDR3 DNA follows: TGTGCCAGCAGTTACGGCCGGGGGACCACTGAAGCTTTCTTT. It specifies CASSYGRGTTEAFF. The V and J genes are TRBV6-5 and TRBJ1-1; D possibly corresponds to TRBD1 (5 bases). The CDR3 contains 14 residues. Between the trimmed V and J ends, which lost 2 bases and 4 bases, there was a span of 11 bases. Germline V gene lookup returns CDR1 MNHEY and CDR2 SVGAGI.

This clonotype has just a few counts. CDR3 bases: TGTGCCAGCAGCCTGGGGTCGAGACGAGAGCAGTACTTC. Translated: CASSLGSRREQYF. V gene TRBV5-6 combines with J gene TRBJ2-7, with no clear D. Germline V lookup: CDR1 SGHDT, CDR2 YYEEEE. Trimming took off 4 bases at V and 7 bases at J, with 15 bases between the two ends. The CDR3 runs to 13 residues.

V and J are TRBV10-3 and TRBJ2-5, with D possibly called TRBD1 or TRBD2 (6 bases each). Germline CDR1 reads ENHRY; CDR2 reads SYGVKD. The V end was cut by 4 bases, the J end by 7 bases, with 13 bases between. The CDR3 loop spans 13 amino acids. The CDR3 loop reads CAISASGAMTQYF. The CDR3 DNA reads TGTGCCATCAGTGCGTCGGGGGCAATGACCCAGTACTTC.

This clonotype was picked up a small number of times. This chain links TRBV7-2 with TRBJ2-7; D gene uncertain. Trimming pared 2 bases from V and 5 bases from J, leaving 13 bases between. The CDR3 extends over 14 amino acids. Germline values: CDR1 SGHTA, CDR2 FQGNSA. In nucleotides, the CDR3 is TGTGCCAGCAGCTTATTGCCCCCGATCGACGAGCAGTACTTC. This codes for CASSLLPPIDEQYF.

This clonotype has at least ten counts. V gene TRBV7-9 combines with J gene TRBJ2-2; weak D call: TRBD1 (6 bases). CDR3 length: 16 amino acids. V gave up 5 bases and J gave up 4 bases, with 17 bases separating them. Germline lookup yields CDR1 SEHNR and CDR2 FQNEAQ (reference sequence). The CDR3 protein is CASSQWDTPTTGELFF. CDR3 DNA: TGTGCCAGCAGCCAATGGGACACTCCGACCACCGGGGAGCTGTTTTTT.

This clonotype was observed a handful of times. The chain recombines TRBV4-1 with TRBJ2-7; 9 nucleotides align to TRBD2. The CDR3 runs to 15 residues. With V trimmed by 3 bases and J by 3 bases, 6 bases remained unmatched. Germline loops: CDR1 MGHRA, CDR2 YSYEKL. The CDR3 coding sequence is TGCGCCAGCAGCCAGAGACTAGCGGATAGCTACGAGCAGTACTTC. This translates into CASSQRLADSYEQYF.

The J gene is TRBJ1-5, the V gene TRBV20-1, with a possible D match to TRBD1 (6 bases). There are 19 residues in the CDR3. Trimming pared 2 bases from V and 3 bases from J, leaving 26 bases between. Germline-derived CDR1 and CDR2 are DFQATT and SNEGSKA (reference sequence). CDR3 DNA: TGCAGTGCTAGATCTCCATCACAGGGAATTTCGAATGACAATCAGCCCCAGCATTTT. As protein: CSARSPSQGISNDNQPQHF.

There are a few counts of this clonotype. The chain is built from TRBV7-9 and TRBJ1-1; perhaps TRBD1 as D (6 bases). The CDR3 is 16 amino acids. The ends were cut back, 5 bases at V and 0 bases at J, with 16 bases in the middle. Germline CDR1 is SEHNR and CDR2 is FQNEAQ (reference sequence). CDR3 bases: TGTGCCAGCAGCCCCGTCTTAGGACAGTTGAACACTGAAGCTTTCTTT. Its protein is CASSPVLGQLNTEAFF.

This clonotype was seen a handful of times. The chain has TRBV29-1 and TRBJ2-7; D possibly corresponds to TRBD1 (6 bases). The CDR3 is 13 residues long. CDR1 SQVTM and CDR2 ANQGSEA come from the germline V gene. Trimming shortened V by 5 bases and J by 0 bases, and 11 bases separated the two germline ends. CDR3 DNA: TGCAGCGTTTACACAGGGAACTCCTACGAGCAGTACTTC. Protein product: CSVYTGNSYEQYF.

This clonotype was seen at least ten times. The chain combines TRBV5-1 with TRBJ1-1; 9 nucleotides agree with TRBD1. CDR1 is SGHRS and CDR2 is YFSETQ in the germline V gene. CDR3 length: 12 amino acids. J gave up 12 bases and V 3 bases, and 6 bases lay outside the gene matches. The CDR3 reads CASSWTGDVSFF. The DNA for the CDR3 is TGCGCCAGCAGCTGGACAGGGGATGTATCTTTCTTT. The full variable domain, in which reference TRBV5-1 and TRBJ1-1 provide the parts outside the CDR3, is KAGVTQTPRYLIKTRGQQVTLSCSPISGHRSVSWYQQTPGQGLQFLFEYFSETQRNKGNFPGRFSGRQFSNSRSEMNVSTLELGDSALYLCASSWTGDVSFFGQGTRLTVV.

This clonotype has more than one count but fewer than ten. CDR3 residues: CASSQDLGIQETQYF. As DNA, the CDR3 is TGTGCCAGCAGCCAAGATCTCGGGATCCAAGAGACCCAGTACTTC. This sequence joins TRBV3-1 and TRBJ2-5, with a weak D call TRBD2 (5 bases). CDR1 and CDR2 (germline): LGHDT, YNNKEL (reference sequence). The ends were cut back, 0 bases at V and 1 base at J, with 9 bases in the middle. The CDR3 has 15 residues.

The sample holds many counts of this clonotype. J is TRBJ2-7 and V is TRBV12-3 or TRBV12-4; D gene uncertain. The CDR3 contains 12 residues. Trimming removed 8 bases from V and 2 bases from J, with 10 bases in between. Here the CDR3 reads CASSYEAYEQYF. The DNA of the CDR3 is TGTGCCAGCTCCTATGAGGCCTACGAGCAGTACTTC.

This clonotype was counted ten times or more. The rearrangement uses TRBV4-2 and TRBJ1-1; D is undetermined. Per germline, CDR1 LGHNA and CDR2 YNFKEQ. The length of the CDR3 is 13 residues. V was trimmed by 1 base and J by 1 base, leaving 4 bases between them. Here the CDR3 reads CASSQGENTEAFF. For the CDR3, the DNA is TGTGCCAGCAGCCAAGGGGAGAACACTGAAGCTTTCTTT.

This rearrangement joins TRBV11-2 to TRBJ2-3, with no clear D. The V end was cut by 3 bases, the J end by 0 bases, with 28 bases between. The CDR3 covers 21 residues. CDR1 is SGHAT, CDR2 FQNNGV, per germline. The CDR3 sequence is CASSFLPLRVQGSISTDTQYF. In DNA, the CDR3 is TGTGCCAGCAGCTTTCTCCCACTCCGCGTCCAAGGATCGATAAGCACAGATACGCAGTATTTT. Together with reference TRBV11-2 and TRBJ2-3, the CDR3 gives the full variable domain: EAGVAQSPRYKIIEKRQSVAFWCNPISGHATLYWYQQILGQGPKLLIQFQNNGVVDDSQLPKDRFSAERLKGVDSTLKIQPAKLEDSAVYLCASSFLPLRVQGSISTDTQYFGPGTRLTVL.

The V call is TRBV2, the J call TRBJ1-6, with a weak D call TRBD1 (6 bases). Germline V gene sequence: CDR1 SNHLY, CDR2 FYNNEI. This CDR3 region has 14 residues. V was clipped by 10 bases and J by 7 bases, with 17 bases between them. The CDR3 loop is CATHGIRGNSPLHF. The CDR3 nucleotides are TGTGCCACCCATGGGATCAGGGGAAATTCACCCCTCCACTTT.